Detailed here is one T cell receptor (beta chain). Its antigen is unidentified. These data come from a study of T cell responses to AZD1222 COVID-19 vaccine. Points from the study as a whole: Donors skewed white British and female; clonal diversity was possibly underestimated. Of spike-specific TCRs, nearly half reportedly target regions left unmutated in variants. Researchers report vaccine-associated CD4 TCRs spanning spike, with dominance at 160-218 and 743-854.

Sequencing was performed with immunoSEQ multiplex PCR; in TCRdb, only in-frame clones are kept and a portion is missing. The sample holds over 120,000 clones; more than 85% are singletons and the top ten take 3.5% to 4.5%. The CDR3 runs to 16 residues. With 0 bases removed from V and 4 bases from J, the gap between germline ends came to 15 bases. Looked up from germline, CDR1 is LGHNA and CDR2 is YSLEER. This sequence joins TRBV4-3 and TRBJ1-2, with D possibly TRBD1 on 5 matching bases. The origin of this receptor is an adult in good health. The source material was peripheral blood, sampled on day 0 of AZD1222 vaccination. CDR3 amino acids: CASSQDRTGTGYGYTF. CDR3 DNA: TGCGCCAGCAGCCAAGATCGAACAGGCACAGGCTATGGCTACACCTTC.